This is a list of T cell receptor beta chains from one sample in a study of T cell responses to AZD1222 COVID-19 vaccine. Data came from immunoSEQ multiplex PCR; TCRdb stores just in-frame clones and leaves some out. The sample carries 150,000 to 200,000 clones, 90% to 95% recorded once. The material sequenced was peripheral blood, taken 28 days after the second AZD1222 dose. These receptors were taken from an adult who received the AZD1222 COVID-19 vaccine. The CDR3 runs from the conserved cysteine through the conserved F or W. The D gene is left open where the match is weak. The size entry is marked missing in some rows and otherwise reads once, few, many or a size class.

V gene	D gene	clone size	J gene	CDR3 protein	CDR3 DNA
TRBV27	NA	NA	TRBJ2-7	CASSLSFSGASSYEQYF	TGTGCCAGCAGTTTATCGTTTTCGGGAGCAAGCTCCTACGAGCAGTACTTC
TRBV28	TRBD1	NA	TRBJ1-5	CASSLGQGALGNQPQHF	TGTGCCAGCAGTTTAGGGCAGGGGGCGCTTGGCAATCAGCCCCAGCATTTT
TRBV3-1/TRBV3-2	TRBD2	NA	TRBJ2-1	CASSDSGLEQFF	TGTGCCAGCAGCGATTCGGGACTAGAGCAGTTCTTC
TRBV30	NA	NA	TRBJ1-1	CAWSVRGREAFF	TGTGCCTGGAGTGTACGGGGGAGGGAAGCTTTCTTT
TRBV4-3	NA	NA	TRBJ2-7	CASSQEWTHPIYEQYF	TGCGCCAGCAGCCAAGAATGGACACACCCTATATACGAGCAGTACTTC
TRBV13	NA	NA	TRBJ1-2	CASSLGQLYGYTF	TGTGCCAGCAGCTTAGGACAGCTATATGGCTACACCTTC
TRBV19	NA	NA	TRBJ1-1	CASSFGTMNTEAFF	TGTGCCAGTAGTTTCGGTACCATGAACACTGAAGCTTTCTTT
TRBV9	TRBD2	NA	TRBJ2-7	CASNVGTSTYEQYF	TGTGCCAGCAATGTTGGGACTAGTACCTACGAGCAGTACTTC
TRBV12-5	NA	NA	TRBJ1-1	CASALTANTEAFF	TGTGCTAGTGCCCTGACAGCGAACACTGAAGCTTTCTTT
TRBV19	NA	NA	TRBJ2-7	CASSLGGHPYEQYF	TGTGCCAGTAGTCTAGGGGGACACCCTTACGAGCAGTACTTC
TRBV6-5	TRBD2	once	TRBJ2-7	CASSYGTSVSYEQYF	TGTGCCAGCAGTTACGGGACTAGCGTCTCCTACGAGCAGTACTTC
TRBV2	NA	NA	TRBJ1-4	CASKPGHPTNEKLFF	TGTGCCAGCAAGCCTGGACACCCAACTAATGAAAAACTGTTTTTT
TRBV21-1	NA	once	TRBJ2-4	CASSCITGNIQYF	TGTGCCAGCAGCTGTATCACCGGCAACATTCAGTACTTC
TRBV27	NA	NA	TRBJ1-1	CASKRPVGLNTEAFF	TGTGCCAGCAAGCGTCCCGTGGGCCTGAACACTGAAGCTTTCTTT
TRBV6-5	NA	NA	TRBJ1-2	CASYNYGYTF	TGTGCCAGCTATAACTATGGCTACACCTTC